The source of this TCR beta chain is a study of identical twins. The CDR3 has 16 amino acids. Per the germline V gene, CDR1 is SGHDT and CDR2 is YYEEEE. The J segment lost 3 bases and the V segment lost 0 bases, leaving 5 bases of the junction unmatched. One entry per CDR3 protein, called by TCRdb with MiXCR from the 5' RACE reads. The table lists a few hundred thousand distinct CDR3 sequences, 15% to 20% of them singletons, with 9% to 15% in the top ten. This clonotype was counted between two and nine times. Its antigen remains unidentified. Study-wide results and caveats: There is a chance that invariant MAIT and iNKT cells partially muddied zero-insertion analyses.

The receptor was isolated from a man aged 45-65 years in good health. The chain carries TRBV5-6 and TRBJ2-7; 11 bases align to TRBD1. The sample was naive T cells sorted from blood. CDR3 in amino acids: CASSLDRTGGNYEQYF. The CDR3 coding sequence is TGTGCCAGCAGCTTGGATAGGACAGGGGGCAACTACGAGCAGTACTTC. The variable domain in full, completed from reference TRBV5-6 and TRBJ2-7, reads DAGVTQSPTHLIKTRGQQVTLRCSPKSGHDTVSWYQQALGQGPQFIFQYYEEEERQRGNFPDRFSGHQFPNYSSELNVNALLLGDSALYLCASSLDRTGGNYEQYFGPGTRLTVT.